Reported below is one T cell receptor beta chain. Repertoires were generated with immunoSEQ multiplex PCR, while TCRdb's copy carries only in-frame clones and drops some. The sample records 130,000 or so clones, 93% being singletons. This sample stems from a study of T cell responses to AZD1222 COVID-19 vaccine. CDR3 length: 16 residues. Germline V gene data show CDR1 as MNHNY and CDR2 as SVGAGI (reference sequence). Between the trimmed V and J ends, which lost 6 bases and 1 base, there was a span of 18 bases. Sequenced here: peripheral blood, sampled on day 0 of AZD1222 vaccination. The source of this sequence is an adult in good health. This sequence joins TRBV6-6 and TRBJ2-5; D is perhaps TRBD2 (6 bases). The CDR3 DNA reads TGTGCCAGCAGCCGTACCCCGGGACTTCGCCAAGAGACCCAGTACTTC. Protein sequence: CASSRTPGLRQETQYF.